The present TCR beta chain was sequenced within a study of shared clonotypes between healthy human individuals (dated by TCRdb to 2019 to 2021). Regarding the research as a whole: Three men and a couple of women, aged 18 to 49 years, made up the cohort. For each donor, CD4 naive and CD4 memory were each run on three plates, CD8 naive on two plates, and CD8 memory on one plate. Blood TCR repertoires of roughly five healthy adults were deeply sequenced to estimate repertoire size and the extent of clonotype sharing between individuals. Libraries were prepared and TCR repertoires were sequenced by different laboratories using diverse techniques, in order to increase sequencing depth and limit assay-specific biases. Leukapheresis yielded between about 0.85 and 10 billion PBMCs per donor.

CD8 naive samples were CD45RO-negative cells positively selected for CCR7, giving a CD45RA+CCR7+ population that excluded TemRA cells. Healthy HIV-negative adults with no recently reported acute infections or vaccinations were included as donors. Every donor was a Caucasian adult living in Nashville, Tennessee, USA. Blood was collected by leukapheresis, and PBMCs were isolated by Ficoll-Histopaque density gradient centrifugation and then cryopreserved in liquid nitrogen vapor phase. Analytical flow cytometry was used to check the purity and quantity of every magnetically sorted T cell population. Genomic DNA was isolated from every sorted fraction and measured by UV absorbance on a Nanodrop 2000c. TCR CDR3 regions were amplified from genomic DNA by multiplex PCR using the deep immunoSEQ assay. Genomic DNA extracted from each cell subset was distributed evenly over all wells of several immunoSEQ 96-well plates, and each plate served as one replicate. For sorted subsets, 200 to 250 ng of genomic DNA, equivalent to 25,000 to 30,000 T cell genomes, went into each replicate PCR. The purified libraries were quantified using a Qubit 3.0 fluorometer, sized with a Bioanalyzer 2100, and then quantified again using the KAPA Library Quantification kit. Each immunoSEQ 96-well plate was sequenced on its own single-read 150-cycle Illumina NextSeq 550 flow cell. The authors' pipeline ran thus. Because the immunoSEQ output included only junctional sequences and no quality scores, the filtering could not be the same as the filtering used for full-length reads. To assign V/J genes and CDR3, sequences were annotated against IMGT germline references using PyIR, a Python wrapper for IgBLAST v1.9. Reads with weak V/J assignments (E-value above 1e-6), missing CDR3, stop codons, out-of-frame junctions, or ambiguous translated residues were removed. V3J clonotypes were defined as sequences sharing the same inferred V gene, J gene, and CDR3 amino acid sequence. Percentage overlap between repertoires was computed as shared unique clonotypes divided by the size of the smaller repertoire. Repertoire richness was assessed with RTK rarefaction, the Chao1 estimator, and Recon v2.1 estimates of unobserved clonotypes. OLGA was used to compute generation probabilities for all TCRbeta clonotypes that the gDNA method yielded from a handful of donors. Held by TCRdb, this immuneACCESS table contains in-frame sequences only and omits some clones. Under half of the omission traces to an unresolved V gene where checked; the cause of the rest is unknown. The V and J calls and clone size are taken from that table; D and trimming were inferred from the DNA. Counted in this sample were 2 million to 2.5 million clones; approximately 95% of them appeared once. The ten biggest clones cover 0.85% to 1.2% of the sample.

The CDR3 sequence holds 14 residues, the cysteine and phenylalanine included. Kept here is only the CDR3 DNA, which spans 42 bases and is read in frame from base 1. At the junction V is shortened by 2 bases and J by 2 bases, with 11 bases in between. Based on the germline V gene, the CDR1 and CDR2 sequences are SGDLS and YYNGEE. Study-wide findings and limitations: Naive subsets generally had larger estimated clonotype richness than memory subsets. Based on pairwise subsampling, the degree of clonotype sharing among donors was expected to be affected by sequencing depth. Sampling was restricted to blood, and TCR repertoires in tissues likely differ from the TCR repertoires found in blood. Incomplete sequencing was indicated by rarefaction of sorted-subset datasets, despite the large sequencing depth. Compared with non-shared clonotypes, the clonotypes found in all four sorted-subset donors had higher generation probabilities. The small number of donors limited the genetic and exposure-history diversity represented. Sharing across a handful of donors was observed for about 5% of naive CD4, 3% to 4% of naive CD8, roughly 2.4% of memory CD4, and 0.4% of memory CD8 clonotypes.

This clone was seen just once. There is no known antigen for this receptor. The input lacks base qualities; no much larger clone sits a single base away. Sequencing used naive CD8+ T cells sorted from blood. In light of the paper, this sample's cell subset or site label describes: CD45RA+CCR7+. The TCR sequence derives from a man younger than 35 in good health. Recombination connected TRBV9 to TRBJ2-7, and perhaps TRBD1 as D gene, on 6 matching bases. The nucleotides read TGTGCCAGCAGCGTCTCCGGGACACCCTACGAGCAGTACTTC. Translation gives CASSVSGTPYEQYF.